Shown below are 26 T cell receptor beta chains from a single sample sequenced in a study of molecular identifiers for immune sequencing clone quantification. Using its own MiXCR run on the PCR reads, TCRdb lists one record per CDR3 protein. The profile covers some 100,000 distinct CDR3 sequences, with under 20% appearing a single time and around 0.8% taken by the ten largest. The specimen was naive CD8+ T cells from blood, with Jurkat cell RNA spiked in. Subset noted: FACS-sorted CD8+CD4-CCR7+CD45RA+ naive T cells. All receptors derive from a human donor in good health. Some libraries in this study had Jurkat cell RNA spiked in.

This clonotype came up many times. The rearrangement uses TRBV4-1 and TRBJ2-7; unclear D gene. Trimming cost V 0 bases and J 3 bases, with 12 bases left between them. The CDR3 has 15 amino acids. From germline, CDR1 is MGHRA and CDR2 YSYEKL. CDR3 sequence: CASSQESGYGYEQYF. CDR3 nucleotides: TGCGCCAGCAGCCAAGAGTCGGGTTACGGCTACGAGCAGTACTTC.

This clonotype came up many times. The chain has TRBV19 and TRBJ1-1; tentative D call: TRBD1 (5 bases). Germline CDR1 and CDR2: LNHDA and SQIVND (reference sequence). CDR3 size: 14 residues. Trimming cost V 6 bases and J 1 base, with 12 bases left between them. The CDR3 is CASSPVGGNTEAFF. The CDR3 DNA follows: TGTGCCAGTAGCCCCGTCGGGGGGAACACTGAAGCTTTCTTT.

In this sample, this clonotype turned up a few times. Just one base apart from a much larger clone, this may be a read error. The CDR3 DNA reads TGTGCCAGCGGCTTAATCAACCAACCACAGTTCGGCTCTGGAAACACCATATATTTT. Translation gives CASGLINQPQFGSGNTIYF. The chain is built from TRBV7-6 and TRBJ1-3; no definite D call. The CDR3 contains 19 residues. The germline V gene has CDR1 SGHVS and CDR2 FNYEAQ.

A remark on this clonotype: Possible read error: a much larger clone is one base away. V and J are TRBV5-6 and TRBJ2-3; unclear D gene. This CDR3 region has 14 residues. The V gene's germline CDR1 is SGHDT and CDR2 YYEEEE. The CDR3 protein is CAGSLFQVTDTQYF. The CDR3 DNA reads TGTGCCGGCAGCTTGTTCCAGGTCACAGATACGCAGTATTTT.

Many counts were recorded for this clonotype. At one of its ends the junction is not consistent with the germline gene, which may arise from a read error. The V and J genes are TRBV7-6 and TRBJ2-1, with 8 positions matching TRBD2. Germline CDR1 and CDR2: SGHVS and FNYEAQ. The CDR3 consists of 13 residues. CDR3 protein: CASGPLLAEGPDF. CDR3 in DNA: TGTGCCAGCGGGCCCTTACTAGCGGAGGGGCCGGACTTC.

In its sample, this clonotype was seen many times. The rearrangement links TRBV14 to TRBJ2-7, with unresolved D. Trimming pared 0 bases from V and 1 base from J, leaving 7 bases between. Germline V CDR1 and CDR2: SGHDN, FVKESK. CDR3 length: 14 residues. As DNA, the CDR3 is TGTGCCAGCAGCCAAGAGGGCGGTTCCTACGAGCAGTACTTC. This sequence encodes CASSQEGGSYEQYF.

Points on this clonotype: This may be a read error: a much more frequent sequence differs by one nucleotide. Here the CDR3 DNA reads TGTGCCAGCACCCATACGAGCACCGGGGAGCTGTTTTTT. It translates to CASTHTSTGELFF. The chain combines TRBV7-9 with TRBJ2-2; D not resolved. V lost 7 bases to trimming and J lost 4 bases, with 10 bases between them. Germline V gives CDR1 SEHNR, CDR2 FQNEAQ (reference sequence). This CDR3 has 13 residues.

This clonotype was picked up many times. The rearrangement links TRBV11-2 to TRBJ1-4, with D unclear. In germline, CDR1 is SGHAT, CDR2 FQNNGV. CDR3 size: 15 residues. V gave up 4 bases and J gave up 3 bases, with 12 bases separating them. This CDR3 reads CASSSPLKANEKLFF. CDR3 DNA sequence: TGTGCCAGCAGCTCGCCTTTGAAAGCTAATGAAAAACTGTTTTTT.

This clonotype has a count of ten or more. This chain connects TRBV6-5 to TRBJ2-1; perhaps D is TRBD1 or TRBD2 (5 bases each). Deletions cut 6 bases from V and 9 bases from J, with 18 bases between. This CDR3 spans 14 amino acids. The V gene's germline CDR1 is MNHEY and CDR2 SVGAGI. The CDR3 loop reads CASRPGTPFPEQFF. DNA for the CDR3: TGTGCCAGCAGACCCGGGACCCCCTTTCCTGAGCAGTTCTTC.

The chain recombines TRBV6-5 with TRBJ2-1; 9 bases are shared with TRBD1. V was clipped by 5 bases and J by 8 bases; unmatched bases: 7. Germline values: CDR1 MNHEY, CDR2 SVGAGI. CDR3 length: 14 residues. The CDR3 loop reads CASSRTGVSDEQFF. The CDR3 DNA sequence: TGTGCCAGCAGTAGGACAGGGGTTTCCGATGAGCAGTTCTTC.

In its sample, this clonotype was seen many times. The CDR3 here is CSVEAPSGSRYEQYF. In DNA, the CDR3 is TGCAGCGTTGAAGCTCCTAGCGGGAGTAGATACGAGCAGTACTTC. The chain couples TRBV29-1 to TRBJ2-7, with 10 bases matching TRBD2. J lost 4 bases, V lost 1 base, and 7 bases had no gene match. Germline loops: CDR1 SQVTM, CDR2 ANQGSEA. The CDR3 is made up of 15 amino acids.

This clonotype was seen at least ten times. The chain joins TRBV20-1 to TRBJ1-4; possibly TRBD1 for D (6 bases). The V gene lost 1 base and the J gene lost 8 bases, with 17 bases spanning the gap. CDR1 is DFQATT and CDR2 is SNEGSKA in the germline V gene (reference sequence). This CDR3 has 15 residues. The CDR3 DNA reads as TGCAGTGCTAGAGCCTGGAACAGGGAAGGCGAAAAACTGTTTTTT. Translated: CSARAWNREGEKLFF.

This clonotype was seen a few times. Since a much larger clone is just one base distant, this may be a read error. This chain links TRBV20-1 with TRBJ2-7, with 7 bases that match TRBD1. J gave up 7 bases and V 5 bases, and 17 bases lay outside the gene matches. This CDR3 has 15 residues. Germline CDR1 DFQATT, CDR2 SNEGSKA (reference sequence). For the CDR3, the DNA is TGCAGTGCTCTTCTCACAGGGGAAGCCAAGAGGGAGCAGTACTTC. Translated: CSALLTGEAKREQYF.

This clonotype was seen many times. The chain carries TRBV4-1 and TRBJ2-1, with D unclear. The CDR3 length is 13 residues. Germline V gene lookup returns CDR1 MGHRA and CDR2 YSYEKL. V lost 5 bases and J 8 bases, leaving 13 bases between the germline ends. In DNA, the CDR3 is TGCGCCAGCAGCTCCCCCCTTTCGGATGAGCAGTTCTTC. Its translation is CASSSPLSDEQFF.

Many counts were recorded for this clonotype. The chain recombines TRBV6-2 or TRBV6-3 with TRBJ2-5; 8 positions agree with TRBD1. Germline lookup yields CDR1 MNHEY and CDR2 SVGEGT. V dropped 3 bases and J dropped 0; count of bases not matched to a gene: 6. The CDR3 covers 16 residues. The CDR3 bases are TGTGCCAGCAGTTATATTTCGGACAGGGACCAAGAGACCCAGTACTTC. Its protein product is CASSYISDRDQETQYF.

The J gene is TRBJ2-3, the V gene TRBV20-1; D is tentatively TRBD1 or TRBD2 (6 bases each). Germline V CDR1 and CDR2: DFQATT, SNEGSKA (reference sequence). The ends were cut back, 8 bases at V and 12 bases at J, with 15 bases in the middle. There are 10 residues in the CDR3. The DNA for the CDR3 is TGCAGTACCTTGACGGGGGCCCAGTATTTT. Its protein is CSTLTGAQYF.

This clonotype was detected many times. This sequence joins TRBV2 and TRBJ1-5; D remains ambiguous. Between the trimmed V and J ends, which lost 2 bases and 4 bases, there was a span of 6 bases. The germline V gene encodes CDR1 SNHLY and CDR2 FYNNEI. The CDR3 has 13 amino acids. The CDR3 reads CASSEPENQPQHF. The CDR3 nucleotides read TGTGCCAGCAGTGAACCTGAGAATCAGCCCCAGCATTTT.

This clonotype was seen repeatedly, ten times or more. The chain carries TRBV5-5 and TRBJ2-3; 12 positions match TRBD2. The germline V gene has CDR1 SGHKS and CDR2 YYEKEE (reference sequence). J was trimmed by 5 bases and V by 3 bases; bases with no gene match: 7. The CDR3 extends over 16 amino acids. For the CDR3, the DNA is TGTGCCAGCAGCTCGGCTAGCGGGGGGGCGGGAGATACGCAGTATTTT. This translates into CASSSASGGAGDTQYF. The whole variable domain, filled in from reference TRBV5-5 and TRBJ2-3, reads DAGVTQSPTHLIKTRGQQVTLRCSPISGHKSVSWYQQVLGQGPQFIFQYYEKEERGRGNFPDRFSARQFPNYSSELNVNALLLGDSALYLCASSSASGGAGDTQYFGPGTRLTVL.

Regarding this clonotype: Just one base apart from a much larger clone, this may be a read error. The rearrangement joins TRBV4-1 to TRBJ1-5; no reliable D call. CDR1 MGHRA and CDR2 YSYEKL come from the germline V gene. The CDR3 spans 15 residues. Between the trimmed V and J ends, which lost 1 base and 7 bases, there was a span of 14 bases. In nucleotides, the CDR3 is TGCGCCAGCAGCCAAGGGTGGAGTGGAAACCAGCCCCAGCATTTT. Its translation is CASSQGWSGNQPQHF.

Only a few counts were recorded for this clonotype. Being one base from a much bigger clone, this may be a read error. CDR3 coding DNA: TGTGCCAGTAGGACGGGGGGGTCGAACACTGAAGCTTTCTTT. The encoded protein is CASRTGGSNTEAFF. The chain uses TRBV19 and TRBJ1-1; possibly TRBD1 for D (5 bases). CDR3 size: 14 residues. The V end lost 6 bases, the J end lost 1 base, and 12 bases lay between the germline ends. Germline lookup yields CDR1 LNHDA and CDR2 SQIVND (reference sequence).

This clonotype was recorded many times. The chain uses TRBV20-1 and TRBJ2-7; TRBD2 matches at 7 bases. This CDR3 has 14 residues. V shed 5 bases, J shed 0 bases, and the junction held 7 bases outside the gene matches. The germline CDR1 and CDR2 sequences are DFQATT and SNEGSKA (reference sequence). The CDR3 spells CSAQRERSSYEQYF. The CDR3 DNA is TGCAGTGCTCAGCGGGAAAGGAGCTCCTACGAGCAGTACTTC.

The sample holds many counts of this clonotype. The rearrangement joins TRBV7-6 to TRBJ2-7; TRBD2 matches 8 bases. V lost 1 base and J lost 3; bases outside the gene matches: 5. Germline assignment: CDR1 SGHVS and CDR2 FNYEAQ. The CDR3 runs 15 residues. The DNA for the CDR3 is TGTGCCAGCAGCTTAGGGCCGGGACTAGACTACGAGCAGTACTTC. Translating gives CASSLGPGLDYEQYF. Supplemented by reference TRBV7-6 and TRBJ2-7, the full variable domain reads GAGVSQSPRYKVTKRGQDVALRCDPISGHVSLYWYRQALGQGPEFLTYFNYEAQQDKSGLPNDRFSAERPEGSISTLTIQRTEQRDSAMYRCASSLGPGLDYEQYFGPGTRLTVT.

In the case of this clonotype: Since a much larger clone is just one base distant, this may be a read error. The chain has TRBV5-6 and TRBJ2-7, with D maybe TRBD1 (6 bases). The germline CDR1 and CDR2 sequences are SGHDT and YYEEEE. Trimming took off 4 bases at V and 2 bases at J, with 13 bases between the two ends. This CDR3 has 14 amino acids. The CDR3 nucleotides read TGTGCCAGCAGCCTACTACGGACAGCCTACGAGCAGTACTTC. Its protein product is CASSLLRTAYEQYF.

The chain employs TRBV28 and TRBJ2-5, with no clear D. Germline V lookup: CDR1 MDHEN, CDR2 SYDVKM. Trimming took 6 bases from V and 0 from J, leaving 11 bases between them. The length of the CDR3 is 14 residues. In nucleotides, the CDR3 is TGTGCCAGCAGCCTCACTCGATACCAAGAGACCCAGTACTTC. It translates to CASSLTRYQETQYF.

This clonotype was detected ten times or more. The chain joins TRBV7-6 to TRBJ2-7; 7 bases line up with TRBD1. Germline values: CDR1 SGHVS, CDR2 FNYEAQ. The CDR3 loop spans 14 amino acids. The trim removed 5 bases at V and 0 bases at J, leaving 4 bases unmatched. This CDR3 is CASSPGQLSYEQYF. The CDR3 nucleotides are TGTGCCAGCAGCCCGGGACAGCTCTCCTACGAGCAGTACTTC.

There are many counts of this clonotype. The gene calls are TRBV2 and TRBJ2-3, with D perhaps matching TRBD1 or TRBD2 (5 bases each). The CDR3 length is 15 residues. V gave up 6 bases and J gave up 3 bases, with 16 bases separating them. CDR1 and CDR2 (germline): SNHLY, FYNNEI. CDR3 nucleotide sequence: TGTGCCAGCAGCTCCGGGACCAAATCTACAGATACGCAGTATTTT. This gives the protein CASSSGTKSTDTQYF.